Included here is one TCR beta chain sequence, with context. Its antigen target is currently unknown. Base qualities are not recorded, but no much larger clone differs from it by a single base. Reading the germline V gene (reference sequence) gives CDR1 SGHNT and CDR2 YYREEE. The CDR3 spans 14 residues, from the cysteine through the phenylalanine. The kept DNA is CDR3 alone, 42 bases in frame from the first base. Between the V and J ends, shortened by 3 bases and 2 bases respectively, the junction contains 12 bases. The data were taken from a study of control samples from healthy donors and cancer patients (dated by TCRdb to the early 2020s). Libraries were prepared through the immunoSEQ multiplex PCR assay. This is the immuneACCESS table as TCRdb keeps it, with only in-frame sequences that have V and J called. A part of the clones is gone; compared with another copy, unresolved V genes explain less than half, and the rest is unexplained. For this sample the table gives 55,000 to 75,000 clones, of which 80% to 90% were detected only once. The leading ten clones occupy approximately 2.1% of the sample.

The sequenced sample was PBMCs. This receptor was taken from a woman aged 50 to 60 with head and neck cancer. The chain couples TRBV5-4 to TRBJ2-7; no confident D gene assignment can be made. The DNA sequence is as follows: TGTGCCAGCAGCTCCAATATTCGTCCCTACGAGCAGTACTTC. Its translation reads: CASSSNIRPYEQYF. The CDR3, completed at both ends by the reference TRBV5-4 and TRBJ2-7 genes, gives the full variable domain ETGVTQSPTHLIKTRGQQVTLRCSSQSGHNTVSWYQQALGQGPQFIFQYYREEENGRGNFPPRFSGLQFPNYSSELNVNALELDDSALYLCASSSNIRPYEQYFGPGTRLTVT.